This T cell receptor (beta chain) was found in a study of shared clonotypes between healthy human individuals. This CDR3 comprises 10 residues. In the case of this clone: No antigen is known for it.

General study points: The genetic and exposure-history diversity represented was limited by few donors. Naive subsets typically showed greater estimated richness than memory subsets. A handful of donors shared approximately 5% of their naive CD4 clonotypes.

Replicate PCRs run on sorted subsets employed roughly 180 ng DNA, 25,000 to 35,000 T cell genomes. Assay: immunoSEQ multiplex PCR; the TCRdb copy retains only in-frame clones and omits some. Of hundreds of thousands of clones in the sample, approximately 74% were seen once. Sequencing was carried out using memory CD4+ T cells sorted from blood. Subset denoted: CD45RA-negative fraction. The rearrangement uses TRBV21-1 and TRBJ1-1. TRBV21-1 is a listed pseudogene. The sequence came from a woman in her 30s in good health. The CDR3 loop reads CASNPTEAFF. The CDR3 region has the DNA TGTGCCAGCAACCCTACTGAAGCTTTCTTT.